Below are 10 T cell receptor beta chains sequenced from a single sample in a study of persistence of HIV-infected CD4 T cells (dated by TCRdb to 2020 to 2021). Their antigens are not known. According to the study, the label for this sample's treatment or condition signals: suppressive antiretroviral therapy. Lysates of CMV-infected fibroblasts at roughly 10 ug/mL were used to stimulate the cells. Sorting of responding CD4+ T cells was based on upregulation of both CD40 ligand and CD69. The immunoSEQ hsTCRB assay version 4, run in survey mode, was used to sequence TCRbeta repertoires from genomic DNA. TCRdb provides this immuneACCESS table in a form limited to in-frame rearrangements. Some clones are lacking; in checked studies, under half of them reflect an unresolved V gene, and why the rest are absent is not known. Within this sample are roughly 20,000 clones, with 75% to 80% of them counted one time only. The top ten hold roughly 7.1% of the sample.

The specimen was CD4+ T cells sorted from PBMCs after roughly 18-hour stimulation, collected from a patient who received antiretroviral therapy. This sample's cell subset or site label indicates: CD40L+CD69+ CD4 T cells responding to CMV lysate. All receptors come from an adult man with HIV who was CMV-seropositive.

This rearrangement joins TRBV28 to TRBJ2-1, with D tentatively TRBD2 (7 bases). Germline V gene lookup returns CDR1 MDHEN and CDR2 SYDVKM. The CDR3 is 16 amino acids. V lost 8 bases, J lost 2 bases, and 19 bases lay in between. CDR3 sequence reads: CASPPWVGGAYNEQFF. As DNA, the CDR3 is TGTGCCAGCCCTCCGTGGGTAGGGGGGGCCTACAATGAGCAGTTCTTC.

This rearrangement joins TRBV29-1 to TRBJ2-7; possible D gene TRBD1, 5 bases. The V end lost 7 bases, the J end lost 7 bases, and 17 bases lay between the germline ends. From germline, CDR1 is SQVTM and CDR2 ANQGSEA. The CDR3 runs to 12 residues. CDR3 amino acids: CSGGDSWAEQYF. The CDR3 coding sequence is TGCAGCGGCGGAGACAGTTGGGCAGAGCAGTACTTC.

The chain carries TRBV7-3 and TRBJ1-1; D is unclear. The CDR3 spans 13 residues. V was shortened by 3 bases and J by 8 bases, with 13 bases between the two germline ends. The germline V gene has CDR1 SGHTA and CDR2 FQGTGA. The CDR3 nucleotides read TGTGCCAGCAGCTTCTCAAGGACGACCGAAGCTTTCTTT. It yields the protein CASSFSRTTEAFF. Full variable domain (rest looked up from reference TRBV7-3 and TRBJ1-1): GAGVSQTPSNKVTEKGKYVELRCDPISGHTALYWYRQSLGQGPEFLIYFQGTGAADDSGLPNDRFFAVRPEGSVSTLKIQRTERGDSAVYLCASSFSRTTEAFFGQGTRLTVV.

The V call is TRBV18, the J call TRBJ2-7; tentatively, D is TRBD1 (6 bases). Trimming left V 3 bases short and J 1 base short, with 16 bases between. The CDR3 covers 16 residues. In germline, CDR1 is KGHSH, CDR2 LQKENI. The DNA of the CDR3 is TGTGCCAGCTCACCCCGGGACACGACCCTTTCCTACGAGCAGTACTTC. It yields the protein CASSPRDTTLSYEQYF.

Written as DNA, the CDR3 is TGTGCCAGCAGTTTACAGCGGGGGTTCGCGGATGGCTACACCTTC. Its protein product is CASSLQRGFADGYTF. This chain joins TRBV27 and TRBJ1-2; tentatively, D is TRBD1 (5 bases). Germline V CDR1 and CDR2: MNHEY, SMNVEV (reference sequence). Between the trimmed V and J ends, which lost 2 bases and 6 bases, there was a span of 16 bases. The length of the CDR3 is 15 residues.

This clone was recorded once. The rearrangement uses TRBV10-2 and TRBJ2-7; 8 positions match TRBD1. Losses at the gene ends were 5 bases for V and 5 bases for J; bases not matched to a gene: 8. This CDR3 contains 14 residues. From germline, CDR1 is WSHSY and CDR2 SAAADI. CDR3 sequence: CASSIPGQGHEQYF. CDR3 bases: TGCGCCAGCAGTATCCCAGGACAGGGCCACGAGCAGTACTTC.

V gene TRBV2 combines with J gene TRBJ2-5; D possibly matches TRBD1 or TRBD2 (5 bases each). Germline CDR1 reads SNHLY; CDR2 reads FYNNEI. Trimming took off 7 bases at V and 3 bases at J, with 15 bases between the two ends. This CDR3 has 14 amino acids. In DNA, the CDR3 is TGTGCCAGCACTTGGGGACGTCCAAAAGAGACCCAGTACTTC. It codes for CASTWGRPKETQYF.

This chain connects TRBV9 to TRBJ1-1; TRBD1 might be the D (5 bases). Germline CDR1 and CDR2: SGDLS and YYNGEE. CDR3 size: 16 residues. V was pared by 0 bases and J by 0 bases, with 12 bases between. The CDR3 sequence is CASSVGPGLMNTEAFF. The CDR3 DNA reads TGTGCCAGCAGCGTAGGTCCGGGGCTAATGAACACTGAAGCTTTCTTT.

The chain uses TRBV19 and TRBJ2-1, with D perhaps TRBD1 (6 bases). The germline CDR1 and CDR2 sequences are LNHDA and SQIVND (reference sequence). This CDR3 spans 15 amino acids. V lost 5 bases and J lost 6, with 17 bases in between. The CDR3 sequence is CASSRGGRSGNEQFF. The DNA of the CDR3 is TGTGCCAGTAGTCGTGGGGGCAGGAGTGGCAATGAGCAGTTCTTC.

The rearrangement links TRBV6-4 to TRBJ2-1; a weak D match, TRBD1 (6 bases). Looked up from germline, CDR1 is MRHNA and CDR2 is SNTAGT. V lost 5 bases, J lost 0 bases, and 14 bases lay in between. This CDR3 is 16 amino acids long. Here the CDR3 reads CASSQQGESSYNEQFF. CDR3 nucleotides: TGTGCCAGCAGTCAACAGGGAGAGAGCTCCTACAATGAGCAGTTCTTC.